What follows is one TCR beta chain and its context. Repertoires were generated with immunoSEQ multiplex PCR, while TCRdb's copy carries only in-frame clones and drops some. The sample lists 130,000 to 150,000 clones; about nine tenths were seen once. The data derive from a study of T cell responses to AZD1222 COVID-19 vaccine. The receptor comes from an adult in good health. The specimen was peripheral blood, collected on day 0 of AZD1222 vaccination.

CDR3 sequence reads: CASSLGGGGRTYEQYF. The CDR3 DNA follows: TGTGCCAGCAGCTTAGGGGGCGGGGGCCGTACCTACGAGCAGTACTTC. V usage is TRBV7-2 and J usage is TRBJ2-7, with D possibly TRBD2 on 7 matching bases. Per the germline V gene, CDR1 is SGHTA and CDR2 is FQGNSA. This CDR3 spans 16 amino acids. V lost 1 base, J lost 2 bases, and 15 bases lay in between.